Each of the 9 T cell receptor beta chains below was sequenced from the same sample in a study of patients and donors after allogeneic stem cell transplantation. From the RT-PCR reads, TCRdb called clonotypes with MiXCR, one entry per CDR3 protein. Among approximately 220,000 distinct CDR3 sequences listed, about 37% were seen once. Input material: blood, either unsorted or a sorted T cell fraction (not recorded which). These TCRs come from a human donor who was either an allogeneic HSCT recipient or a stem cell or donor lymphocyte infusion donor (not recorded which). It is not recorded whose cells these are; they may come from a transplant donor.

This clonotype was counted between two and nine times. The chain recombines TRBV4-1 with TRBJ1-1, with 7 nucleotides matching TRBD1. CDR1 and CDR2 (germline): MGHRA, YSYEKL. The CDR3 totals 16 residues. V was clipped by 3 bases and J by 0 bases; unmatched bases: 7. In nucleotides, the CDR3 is TGCGCCAGCAGCCACCGGGACAGATTCATGAACACTGAAGCTTTCTTT. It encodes CASSHRDRFMNTEAFF.

CDR3 residues: CASSWGRLAGELFF. The CDR3 DNA reads TGTGCCAGCAGCTGGGGACGGTTGGCCGGGGAGCTGTTTTTT. The V and J genes are TRBV5-6 and TRBJ2-2, with D perhaps being TRBD1 or TRBD2 (5 bases each). Germline lookup yields CDR1 SGHDT and CDR2 YYEEEE. CDR3 size: 14 residues. Trimming shortened V by 3 bases and J by 6 bases, and 12 bases separated the two germline ends.

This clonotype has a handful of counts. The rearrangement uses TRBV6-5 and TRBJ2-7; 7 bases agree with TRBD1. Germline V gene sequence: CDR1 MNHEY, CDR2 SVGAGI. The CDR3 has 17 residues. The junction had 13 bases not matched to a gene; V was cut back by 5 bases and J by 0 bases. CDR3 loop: CASSHLSQGEPSYEQYF. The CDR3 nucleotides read TGTGCCAGCAGTCACCTGTCCCAGGGGGAACCCTCCTACGAGCAGTACTTC.

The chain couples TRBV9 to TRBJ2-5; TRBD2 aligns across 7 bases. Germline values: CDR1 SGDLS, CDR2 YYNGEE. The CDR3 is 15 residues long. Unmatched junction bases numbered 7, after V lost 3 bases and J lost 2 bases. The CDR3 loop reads CASSALGGGQETQYF. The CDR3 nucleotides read TGTGCCAGCAGCGCCCTGGGCGGGGGACAAGAGACCCAGTACTTC.

The CDR3, as DNA: TGTGCCAGCAGTTTACTGACCGGGATGTTTGCGCAGTATTTT. Translating gives CASSLLTGMFAQYF. This chain uses TRBV12-3 or TRBV12-4 with TRBJ2-3; D possibly corresponds to TRBD2 (5 bases). V lost 2 bases to trimming and J lost 10 bases, with 16 bases between them. This CDR3 region has 14 residues.

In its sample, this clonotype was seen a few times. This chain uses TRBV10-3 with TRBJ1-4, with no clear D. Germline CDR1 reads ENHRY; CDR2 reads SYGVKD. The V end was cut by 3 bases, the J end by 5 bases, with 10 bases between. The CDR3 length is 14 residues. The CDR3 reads CAISDREQNEKLFF. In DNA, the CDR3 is TGTGCCATCAGTGACCGGGAACAGAATGAAAAACTGTTTTTT.

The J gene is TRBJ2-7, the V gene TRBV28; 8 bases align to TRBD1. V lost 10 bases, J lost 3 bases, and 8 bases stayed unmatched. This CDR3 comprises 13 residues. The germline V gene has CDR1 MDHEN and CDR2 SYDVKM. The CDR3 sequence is CATQDRGDYEQYF. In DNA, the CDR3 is TGTGCCACCCAAGACAGGGGAGACTACGAGCAGTACTTC.

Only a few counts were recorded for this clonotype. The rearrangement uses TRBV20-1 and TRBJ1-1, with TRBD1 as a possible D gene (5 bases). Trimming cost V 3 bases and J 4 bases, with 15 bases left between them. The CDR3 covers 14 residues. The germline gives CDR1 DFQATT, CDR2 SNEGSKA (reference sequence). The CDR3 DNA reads TGCAGTGCTAGGAGGTTAACGGGGGGCACTGAAGCTTTCTTT. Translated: CSARRLTGGTEAFF.

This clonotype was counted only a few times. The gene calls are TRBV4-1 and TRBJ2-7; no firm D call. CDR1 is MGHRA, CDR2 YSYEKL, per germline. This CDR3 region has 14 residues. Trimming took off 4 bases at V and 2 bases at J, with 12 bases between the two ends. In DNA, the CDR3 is TGCGCCAGCAGCCCCCGTTCCAGAACCTACGAGCAGTACTTC. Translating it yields CASSPRSRTYEQYF.